The rows below give T cell receptor beta chains drawn from one sample of a study of cytotoxic CD8 clonotypes in ibrutinib-treated CLL. Method: immunoSEQ multiplex PCR; TCRdb's copy keeps in-frame clones and lacks some. The sample gives about 160,000 clones, more than 65% of which show up once; around 2% is in the top ten. This specimen consisted of PBMCs, obtained after 12 months of ibrutinib treatment. The receptors were gathered from a human donor with chronic lymphocytic leukemia. Each CDR3 is given with its conserved first and last residue. D genes are given only for firm matches. The listing skips clone size in some rows; elsewhere it reads once, few, many or a size class.

>.|TRBV29-1|TRBJ1-1|.
CSATSGNEAFF
TGCAGCGCGACATCAGGGAATGAAGCTTTCTTT
>TRBD2|TRBV7-8|TRBJ2-7|.
CASSLAASSGGSYEQYF
TGTGCCAGCAGCTTAGCAGCGTCTAGCGGGGGGTCCTACGAGCAGTACTTC
>.|TRBV6-6|TRBJ2-7|.
CASSRDRAYEQYF
TGTGCCAGCAGTAGGGACCGAGCCTACGAGCAGTACTTC
>TRBD2|TRBV27|TRBJ2-7|.
CASSLTGTSGSYEQYF
TGTGCCAGCAGTTTAACCGGGACTAGCGGGAGCTACGAGCAGTACTTC
>TRBD1|TRBV29-1|TRBJ2-2|.
CSALDRDTGELFF
TGCAGCGCTTTGGACAGGGACACCGGGGAGCTGTTTTTT
>.|TRBV27|TRBJ1-5|.
CASSLLRGGTNQPQHF
TGTGCCAGCAGTTTACTTCGAGGAGGGACCAATCAGCCCCAGCATTTT
>TRBD1|TRBV10-3|TRBJ2-7|.
CASGQGIEQYF
TGTGCATCTGGACAGGGGATCGAGCAGTACTTC
>TRBD1|TRBV5-1|TRBJ1-3|.
CASSLAGTGGNTIYF
TGCGCCAGCAGCTTGGCCGGAACAGGGGGGAACACCATATATTTT
>.|TRBV5-4|TRBJ2-7|.
CASSLDKNEQYF
TGTGCCAGCAGCTTGGACAAAAACGAGCAGTACTTC
>TRBD1|TRBV28|TRBJ2-3|.
CASSQPGQGTDTQYF
TGTGCCAGCAGCCAACCGGGACAGGGCACAGATACGCAGTATTTT
>.|TRBV5-4|TRBJ2-1|.
CASSRSADNEQFF
TGTGCCAGCAGCCGTTCGGCGGACAATGAGCAGTTCTTC
>TRBD1|TRBV30|TRBJ2-7|.
CAWSKDRGSYEQYF
TGTGCCTGGAGCAAGGACAGGGGGTCCTACGAGCAGTACTTC
>.|TRBV9|TRBJ1-1|.
CASSVRLNTEAFF
TGTGCCAGCAGCGTCCGGTTGAACACTGAAGCTTTCTTT
>.|TRBV7-8|TRBJ1-1|.
CASSSTPPGGHDTEAFF
TGTGCCAGCAGCTCGACACCCCCCGGCGGTCATGACACTGAAGCTTTCTTT
>.|TRBV7-9|TRBJ1-1|few
CATRWGGDTEAFF
TGTGCCACCCGGTGGGGTGGGGACACTGAAGCTTTCTTT
>.|TRBV27|TRBJ1-3|.
CASRDWSSGNTIYF
TGTGCCAGCAGGGACTGGAGCTCTGGAAACACCATATATTTT
>.|TRBV19|TRBJ1-2|few
CASRTRGANNYGYTF
TGTGCCAGCAGGACGCGGGGCGCCAACAACTATGGCTACACCTTC
>TRBD2|TRBV28|TRBJ2-1|.
CASSLPSAGRDEQFF
TGTGCCAGCAGTTTACCTAGCGCGGGGAGGGATGAGCAGTTCTTC
>.|TRBV18|TRBJ2-7|.
CASSPNGRGYEQYF
TGTGCCAGCTCACCAAACGGCAGGGGATACGAGCAGTACTTC
>.|TRBV9|TRBJ2-3|once
CASSVEADTQYF
TGTGCCAGCAGCGTAGAAGCAGATACGCAGTATTTT
>.|TRBV7-2|TRBJ1-5|few
CASSLDQVGANQPQHF
TGTGCCAGCAGCTTAGACCAGGTTGGGGCGAATCAGCCCCAGCATTTT
>.|TRBV19|TRBJ2-3|.
CASRQKLFTDTQYF
TGTGCCAGCAGACAGAAACTTTTCACAGATACGCAGTATTTT
>.|TRBV9|TRBJ2-1|.
CASSASGPGDEQFF
TGTGCCAGCAGCGCCTCGGGACCTGGGGATGAGCAGTTCTTC
>.|TRBV5-1|TRBJ2-5|.
CASSQFPGTIQETQYF
TGCGCCAGCAGCCAATTTCCCGGGACAATACAAGAGACCCAGTACTTC
>TRBD2|TRBV7-3|TRBJ2-1|once
CASSRSGLAGGLNEQFF
TGTGCCAGCAGCCGATCCGGCCTAGCGGGGGGCCTCAATGAGCAGTTCTTC
>.|TRBV5-4|TRBJ2-6|.
CASSIQGSGANVLTF
TGTGCCAGCAGCATTCAGGGATCTGGGGCCAACGTCCTGACTTTC
>.|TRBV7-8|TRBJ2-7|.
CASSSRRSGIAFYEQYF
TGTGCCAGCAGCTCCCGCCGGTCGGGGATTGCGTTCTACGAGCAGTACTTC
>TRBD1|TRBV2|TRBJ2-2|few
CASRDRVGTGELFF
TGTGCCAGCAGGGACAGGGTGGGGACCGGGGAGCTGTTTTTT
>.|TRBV6-6|TRBJ2-7|.
CASSYSVLVGYEQYF
TGTGCCAGCAGTTACTCTGTGCTGGTGGGCTACGAGCAGTACTTC
>TRBD1|TRBV5-6|TRBJ1-1|.
CASSLLDRSGTEAFF
TGTGCCAGCAGCTTGTTGGACAGGTCGGGGACTGAAGCTTTCTTT